Presented here are 8 T cell receptor beta chains from one specimen sequenced in a study of CD8 T cells in Susac syndrome. The authors reverse transcribed about 0.5 to 1 ug RNA with random hexamers. Each CDR3 protein gets one entry after TCRdb re-called the immunoSEQ multiplex PCR reads with MiXCR. Counted here are 150,000 or so distinct CDR3 sequences, approximately 90% occurring once; the ten biggest clones make up approximately 0.075%. The specimen sequenced was CD4+ T cells from PBMCs. These receptor sequences come from a human donor in good health.

This chain uses TRBV19 with TRBJ1-5; tentatively, D is TRBD1 (6 bases). Germline V gene lookup returns CDR1 LNHDA and CDR2 SQIVND (reference sequence). The V end was cut by 5 bases, the J end by 4 bases, with 15 bases between. The CDR3 is 15 amino acids. The CDR3 is CASSARDTRNQPQHF. CDR3 coding DNA: TGTGCCAGTAGTGCCCGGGACACGCGAAATCAGCCCCAGCATTTT. The full variable domain, completed using reference TRBV19 and TRBJ1-5, is DGGITQSPKYLFRKEGQNVTLSCEQNLNHDAMYWYRQDPGQGLRLIYYSQIVNDFQKGDIAEGYSVSREKKESFPLTVTSAQKNPTAFYLCASSARDTRNQPQHFGDGTRLSIL.

The sample holds one count of this clonotype. This CDR3 is CAWSAGSWYSNQPQHF. The CDR3 DNA is TGTGCCTGGAGTGCAGGAAGCTGGTATAGCAATCAGCCCCAGCATTTT. The chain is built from TRBV30 and TRBJ1-5, with unresolved D. This CDR3 is 16 amino acids long. The germline gives CDR1 GTSNPN, CDR2 SVGIG (reference sequence). V shed 1 base and J shed 0 bases, with 13 bases lying between them.

The gene calls are TRBV19 and TRBJ1-1, with 9 bases identical to TRBD1. The CDR3 sequence is 15 residues long. CDR1 is LNHDA, CDR2 SQIVND, per germline (reference sequence). With 5 bases clipped from V and 1 base from J, the junction kept 5 bases outside the gene matches. The CDR3 DNA reads as TGTGCCAGTAGTTCAGTGACAGGGGGGAACACTGAAGCTTTCTTT. It encodes CASSSVTGGNTEAFF.

The chain combines TRBV20-1 with TRBJ2-5; 7 positions agree with TRBD1. The V gene end was trimmed by 1 base and the J gene end by 2 bases; junction bases not matched to a gene: 7. Per germline, CDR1 DFQATT and CDR2 SNEGSKA (reference sequence). The CDR3 extends over 15 amino acids. CDR3 in amino acids: CSARVPGTVQETQYF. CDR3 coding DNA: TGCAGTGCTAGAGTCCCCGGGACAGTTCAAGAGACCCAGTACTTC.

This chain links TRBV20-1 with TRBJ2-5; TRBD2 agrees at 12 bases. The length of the CDR3 is 13 residues. The germline CDR1 and CDR2 sequences are DFQATT and SNEGSKA (reference sequence). V dropped 6 bases and J dropped 7; count of bases not matched to a gene: 6. The CDR3 reads CSAPGLAGSTQYF. In DNA, the CDR3 is TGCAGTGCCCCCGGACTAGCGGGATCGACCCAGTACTTC.

Concerning this clonotype itself: The germline gene is not matched at one end of the junction; a read error may be the cause. This sequence joins TRBV7-9 and TRBJ2-3; TRBD2 matches at 10 bases. Germline loops: CDR1 SEHNR, CDR2 FQNEAQ (reference sequence). The CDR3 length is 13 residues. This chain's CDR3 is CASSLGLAGVRNF. CDR3 DNA sequence: TGTGCCAGCAGCTTAGGCCTAGCGGGAGTGCGGAATTTT.

This clonotype appeared a single time. The rearrangement joins TRBV7-9 to TRBJ2-3; the match to TRBD1 covers 8 bases. V lost 8 bases and J lost 3; bases outside the gene matches: 7. The CDR3 spans 14 residues. The germline CDR1 and CDR2 sequences are SEHNR and FQNEAQ (reference sequence). The CDR3 loop is CASRTGKGTDTQYF. For the CDR3, the DNA is TGTGCCAGCCGGACAGGGAAGGGGACAGATACGCAGTATTTT.

The J gene is TRBJ1-6, the V gene TRBV16, with 8 bases fitting TRBD1. The ends lost 1 base at V and 9 bases at J; junction bases unmatched: 5. The V gene's germline CDR1 is KGHSY and CDR2 FQNENV. The CDR3 runs to 15 residues. DNA of the CDR3: TGTGCCAGCAGCCAATTCGGACAGGGTGGTTCACCCCTCCACTTT. It yields the protein CASSQFGQGGSPLHF.